Following are 8 T cell receptor beta chains from one sample sequenced in a study of blood T cell repertoires in COVID-19. Clones were sequenced by immunoSEQ multiplex PCR, and TCRdb holds only the in-frame ones, with some missing. The sample holds 95,000 to 150,000 clones, around four fifths seen once. Sequenced material: peripheral blood. The receptors come from a man in his 60s with active or convalescent COVID-19.

The chain couples TRBV29-1 to TRBJ1-4, with 7 positions matching TRBD1. V shed 6 bases, J shed 3 bases, and the junction held 4 bases outside the gene matches. Germline lookup yields CDR1 SQVTM and CDR2 ANQGSEA. This CDR3 is built from 13 residues. The CDR3 DNA reads as TGCAGCGTCCCGGGACAGTCTAATGAAAAACTGTTTTTT. It translates to CSVPGQSNEKLFF.

This chain joins TRBV18 and TRBJ1-5; possibly TRBD1 for D (5 bases). Germline V lookup: CDR1 KGHSH, CDR2 LQKENI. The V end lost 4 bases, the J end lost 6 bases, and 13 bases lay between the germline ends. This CDR3 comprises 14 residues. The CDR3 DNA reads as TGTGCCAGCTCACTTGAGGCAGGGATTCAGCCCCAGCATTTT. Protein: CASSLEAGIQPQHF.

V is TRBV30 and J is TRBJ2-1; 12 bases match TRBD2. Germline-derived CDR1 and CDR2 are GTSNPN and SVGIG (reference sequence). This CDR3 contains 14 residues. Trimming removed 1 base from V and 8 bases from J; junction bases left unmatched: 3. The CDR3 coding sequence is TGTGCCTGGAGTGGGACTAGCGGGGTCCATGAGCAGTTCTTC. Translated: CAWSGTSGVHEQFF.

V usage is TRBV11-2 and J usage is TRBJ2-7, with D perhaps TRBD2 (6 bases). The CDR3 is made up of 15 amino acids. Trimming cost V 4 bases and J 5 bases, with 18 bases left between them. CDR1 and CDR2 from the germline V gene are SGHAT and FQNNGV. CDR3 sequence reads: CASSSRSGSRNEQYF. CDR3 nucleotides: TGTGCCAGCAGCTCCCGCTCCGGGAGTAGGAACGAGCAGTACTTC.

The chain is built from TRBV30 and TRBJ2-3; TRBD2 matches at 7 bases. This CDR3 comprises 16 residues. Germline-derived CDR1 and CDR2 are GTSNPN and SVGIG (reference sequence). J was trimmed by 6 bases and V by 0 bases; bases with no gene match: 12. The CDR3 region is CAWSVGSAGVYDTQYF. Here the CDR3 DNA reads TGTGCCTGGAGTGTAGGTTCGGCGGGAGTGTACGATACGCAGTATTTT.

CDR3 DNA: TGTGCCAGTAGTATACTAGCGAGAGTAGAGACCCAGTACTTC. Encoded protein: CASSILARVETQYF. V gene TRBV19 combines with J gene TRBJ2-5; possible D gene TRBD2, 6 bases. V was shortened by 2 bases and J by 4 bases, with 11 bases between the two germline ends. Germline-derived CDR1 and CDR2 are LNHDA and SQIVND (reference sequence). The CDR3 is made up of 14 amino acids.

The J gene is TRBJ2-5, the V gene TRBV7-3; a weak D match, TRBD2 (6 bases). The CDR3 extends over 16 amino acids. V dropped 4 bases and J dropped 2 bases, with 17 bases sitting between them. Germline V gene data show CDR1 as SGHTA and CDR2 as FQGTGA. CDR3 DNA: TGTGCCAGCAGCTCCGGCCGGGGAGGCGGACAAGAGACCCAGTACTTC. This encodes CASSSGRGGGQETQYF. Complete variable domain (other parts from reference TRBV7-3 and TRBJ2-5): GAGVSQTPSNKVTEKGKYVELRCDPISGHTALYWYRQSLGQGPEFLIYFQGTGAADDSGLPNDRFFAVRPEGSVSTLKIQRTERGDSAVYLCASSSGRGGGQETQYFGPGTRLLVL.

The chain's CDR3 is CASSSLSYEQYF. In nucleotides, the CDR3 is TGTGCCAGTAGCTCTCTCTCCTACGAGCAGTACTTC. V usage is TRBV6-5 and J usage is TRBJ2-7; no definite D call. This CDR3 spans 12 amino acids. The germline gives CDR1 MNHEY, CDR2 SVGAGI. Trimming left V 9 bases short and J 0 bases short, with 9 bases between.